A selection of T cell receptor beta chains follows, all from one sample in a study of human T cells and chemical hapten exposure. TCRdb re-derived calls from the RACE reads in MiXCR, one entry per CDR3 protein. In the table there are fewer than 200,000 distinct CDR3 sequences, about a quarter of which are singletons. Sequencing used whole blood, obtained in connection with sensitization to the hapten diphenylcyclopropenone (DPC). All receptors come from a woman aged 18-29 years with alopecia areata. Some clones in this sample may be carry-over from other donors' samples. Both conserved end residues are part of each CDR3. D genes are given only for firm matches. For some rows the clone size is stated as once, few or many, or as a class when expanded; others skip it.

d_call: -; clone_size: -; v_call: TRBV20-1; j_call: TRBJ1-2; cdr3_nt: TGCAGTGCTAGGCCCCGGGGCCCCCCAGGGCATGGGTACACCTTC; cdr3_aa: CSARPRGPPGHGYTF
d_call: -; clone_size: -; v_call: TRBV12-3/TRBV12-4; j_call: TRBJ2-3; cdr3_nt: TGTGCCAGCAGGGAAGGAGTCGGCACAGATACGCAGTATTTT; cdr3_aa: CASREGVGTDTQYF
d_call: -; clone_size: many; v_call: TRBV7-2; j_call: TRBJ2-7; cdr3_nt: TGTGCCAGCAGCTTGCAGAACTACTACGAGCAGTACTTC; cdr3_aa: CASSLQNYYEQYF
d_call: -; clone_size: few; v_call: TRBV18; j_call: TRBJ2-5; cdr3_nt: TGTGCCAGCTCTGGGTCGGAGACCCAGTACTTC; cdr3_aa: CASSGSETQYF
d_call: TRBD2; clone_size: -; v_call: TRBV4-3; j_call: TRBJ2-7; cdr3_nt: TGCGCCAGCAGCCAAGAGGCGGGACTAGCGGGCCCCTACGAGCAGTACTTC; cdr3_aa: CASSQEAGLAGPYEQYF
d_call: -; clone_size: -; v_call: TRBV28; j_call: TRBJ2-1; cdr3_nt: TGTGCCAGCAGTTTCGAGTGGAGCTCCTACAATGAGCAGTTCTTC; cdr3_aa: CASSFEWSSYNEQFF
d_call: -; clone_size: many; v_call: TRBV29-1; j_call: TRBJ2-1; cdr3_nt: TGCAGCGTTTTCGAGAATGAGCAGTTCTTC; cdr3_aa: CSVFENEQFF
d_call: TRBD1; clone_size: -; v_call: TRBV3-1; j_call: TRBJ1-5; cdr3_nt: TGTGCCAGCAAACAGGGGAACAGCAATCAGCCCCAGCATTTT; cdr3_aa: CASKQGNSNQPQHF
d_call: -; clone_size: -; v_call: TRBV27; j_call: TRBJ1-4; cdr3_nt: TGTGCCAGCAGGAAGGAGGGGGGCGATAATGAAAAACTGTTTTTT; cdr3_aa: CASRKEGGDNEKLFF
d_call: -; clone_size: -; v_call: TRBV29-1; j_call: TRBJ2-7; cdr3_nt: TGCAGCGTTGCCCCAGGGGGGGTGCAGTACTTC; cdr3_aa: CSVAPGGVQYF
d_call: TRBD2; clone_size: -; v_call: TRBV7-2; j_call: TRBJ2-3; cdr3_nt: TGTGCCAGCAGACGGACTAGCGTTTTCACAGATACGCAGTATTTT; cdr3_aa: CASRRTSVFTDTQYF
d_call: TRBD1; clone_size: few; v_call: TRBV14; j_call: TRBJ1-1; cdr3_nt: TGTGCCAGCAGCAGGGGGCCCGACACTGAAGCTTTCTTT; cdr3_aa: CASSRGPDTEAFF
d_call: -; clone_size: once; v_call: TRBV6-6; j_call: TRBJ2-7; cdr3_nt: TGTGCCAGCAGTGATTCGACAGAAACGCCCTACGAGCAGTACTTC; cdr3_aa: CASSDSTETPYEQYF
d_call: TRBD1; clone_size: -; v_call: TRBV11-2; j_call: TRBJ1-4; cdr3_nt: TGTGCCAGCAGCTCCGACAGGGCGCTTGAAAAACTGTTTTTT; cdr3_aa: CASSSDRALEKLFF
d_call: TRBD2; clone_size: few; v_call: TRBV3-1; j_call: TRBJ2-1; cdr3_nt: TGTGCCAGCAGCCCCCGCTACGGGGGGGCGGGAAATGAGCAGTTCTTC; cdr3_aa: CASSPRYGGAGNEQFF
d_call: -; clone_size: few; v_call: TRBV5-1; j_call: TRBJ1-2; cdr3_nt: TGCGCCAGCAGCTTTCGGAGTGATGGCTACACCTTC; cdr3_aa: CASSFRSDGYTF
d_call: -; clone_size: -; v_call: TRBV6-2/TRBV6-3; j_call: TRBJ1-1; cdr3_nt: TGTGCCAGCAGTCTCACAGGCGCAGCCACTGAAGCTTTCTTT; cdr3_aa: CASSLTGAATEAFF
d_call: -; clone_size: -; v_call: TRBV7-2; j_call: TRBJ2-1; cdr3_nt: TGTGCCAGCAGCTTACCGGGACCCTACAATGAGCAGTTCTTC; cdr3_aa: CASSLPGPYNEQFF
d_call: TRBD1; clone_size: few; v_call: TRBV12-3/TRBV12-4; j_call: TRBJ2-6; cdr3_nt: TGTGCCAGCAGGCCAGACAGGGCTGGGGCCAACGTCCTGACTTTC; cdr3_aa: CASRPDRAGANVLTF
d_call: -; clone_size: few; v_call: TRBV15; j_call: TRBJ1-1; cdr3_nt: TGTGCCACCAGCTCCTCAGGGTTGCGCACTGAAGCTTTCTTT; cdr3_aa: CATSSSGLRTEAFF
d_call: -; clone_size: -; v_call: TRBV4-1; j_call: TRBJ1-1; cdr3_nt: TGCGCCAGCAGCCAAGACGGCCGGACGCGCAGGGTCGCTGAAGCTTTCTTT; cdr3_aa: CASSQDGRTRRVAEAFF
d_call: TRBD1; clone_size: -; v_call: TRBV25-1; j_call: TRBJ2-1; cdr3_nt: TGTGCCAGCAGTGAATTGGGGAGGGACAGGGGAAACAATGAGCAGTTCTTC; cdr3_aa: CASSELGRDRGNNEQFF
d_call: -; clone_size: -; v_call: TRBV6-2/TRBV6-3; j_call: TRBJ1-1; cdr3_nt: TGTGCCAGCAATAGGGGCGTTACTGAAGCTTTCTTT; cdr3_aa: CASNRGVTEAFF
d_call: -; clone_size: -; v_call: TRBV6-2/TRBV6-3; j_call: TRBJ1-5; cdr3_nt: TGTGCCAGCAGTCAGGACATTCAGCCCCAGCATTTT; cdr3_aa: CASSQDIQPQHF
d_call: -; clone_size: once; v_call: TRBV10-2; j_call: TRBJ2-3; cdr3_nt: TGCGCCAGCAGTGAGTCGTTAGCCACCGGGTATTTT; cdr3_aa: CASSESLATGYF
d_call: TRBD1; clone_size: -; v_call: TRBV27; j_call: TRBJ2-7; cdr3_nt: TGTGCCAGCAGTGCTAGGGGGCTTGACGAGCAGTACTTC; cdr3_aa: CASSARGLDEQYF
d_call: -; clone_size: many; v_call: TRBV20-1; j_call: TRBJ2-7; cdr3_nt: TGCAGTATCCGGGAGCCCTCCGAGCAGTACTTC; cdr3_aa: CSIREPSEQYF
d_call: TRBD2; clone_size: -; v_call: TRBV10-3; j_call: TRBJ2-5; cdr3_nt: TGTGCCATCGGGGAGGGACTTAAGTTACAAGAGACCCAGTACTTC; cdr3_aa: CAIGEGLKLQETQYF
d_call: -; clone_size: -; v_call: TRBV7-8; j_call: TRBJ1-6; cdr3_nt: TGTGCCAGCAGCTTAGGTGTTGCAGGAGGAAGGTCACCCCTCCACTTT; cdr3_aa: CASSLGVAGGRSPLHF
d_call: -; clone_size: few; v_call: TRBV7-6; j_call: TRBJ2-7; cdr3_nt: TGTGCCAGCAGCTCATTACCGATACTCTACGAGCAGTACTTC; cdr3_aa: CASSSLPILYEQYF
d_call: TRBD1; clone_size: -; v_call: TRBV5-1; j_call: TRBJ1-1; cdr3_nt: TGCGCCAGCAGCTTGGACAGGGGGAACACTGAAGCTTTCTTT; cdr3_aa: CASSLDRGNTEAFF
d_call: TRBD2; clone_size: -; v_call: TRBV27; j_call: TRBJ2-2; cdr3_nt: TGTGCCACCACCGGGGGGAGGACCGGGGAGCTGTTTTTT; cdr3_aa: CATTGGRTGELFF
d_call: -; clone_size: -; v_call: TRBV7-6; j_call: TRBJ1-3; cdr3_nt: TGTGCCAGCAGGGGCCAGCTCGCAGACACCATATATTTT; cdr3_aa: CASRGQLADTIYF
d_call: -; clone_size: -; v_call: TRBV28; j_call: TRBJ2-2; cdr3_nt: TGTGCCAGCAAGGTAGATCCCATCGCCGGGGAGCTGTTTTTT; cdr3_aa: CASKVDPIAGELFF
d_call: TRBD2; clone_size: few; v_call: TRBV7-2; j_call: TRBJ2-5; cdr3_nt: TGTGCCAGCAGCTTGGTGGGAGCGGGGGTGATGGGGACCCAGTACTTC; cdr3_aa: CASSLVGAGVMGTQYF
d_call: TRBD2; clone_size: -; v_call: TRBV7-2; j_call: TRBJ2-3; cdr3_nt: TGTGCCAGCAGCTCCTGGACTAGCGGTTCAGATACGCAGTATTTT; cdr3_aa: CASSSWTSGSDTQYF
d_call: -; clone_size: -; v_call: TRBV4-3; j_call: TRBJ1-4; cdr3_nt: TGCGCCAGCAGCCAAGATAAGCGGGAAAAACTGTTTTTT; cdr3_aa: CASSQDKREKLFF
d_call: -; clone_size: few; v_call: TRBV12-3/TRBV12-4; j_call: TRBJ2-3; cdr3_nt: TGTGCCAGCAGTTTAGAACAGTTTAGCACAGATACGCAGTATTTT; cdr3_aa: CASSLEQFSTDTQYF
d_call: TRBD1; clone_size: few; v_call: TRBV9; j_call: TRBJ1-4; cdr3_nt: TGTGCCAGCAGCGGGCACAGGGGAAGAAGAACTAATGAAAAACTGTTTTTT; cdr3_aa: CASSGHRGRRTNEKLFF
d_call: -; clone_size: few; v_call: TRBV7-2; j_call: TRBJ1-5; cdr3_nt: TGTGCCAGCAGCATCGACACAACTCAGCCCCAGCATTTT; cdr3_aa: CASSIDTTQPQHF
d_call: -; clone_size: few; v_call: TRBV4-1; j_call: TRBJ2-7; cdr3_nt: TGCGCCAGCAGCCAAGATTGGGGGGTTACTTCCTACGAGCAGTACTTC; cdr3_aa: CASSQDWGVTSYEQYF
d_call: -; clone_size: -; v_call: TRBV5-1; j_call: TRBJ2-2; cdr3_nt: TGCGCCAGCAGCTTGGATGGGGCCACCGGGGAGCTGTTTTTT; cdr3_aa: CASSLDGATGELFF
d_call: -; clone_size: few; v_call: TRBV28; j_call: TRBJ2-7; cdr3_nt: TGTGCCAGCAGTTTGACGGGGGACGAGCAGTACTTC; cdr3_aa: CASSLTGDEQYF
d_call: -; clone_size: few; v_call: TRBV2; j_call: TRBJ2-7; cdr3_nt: TGTGCCAGCAGGAGTGGCGTGAGTTACGAGCAGTACTTC; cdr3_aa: CASRSGVSYEQYF
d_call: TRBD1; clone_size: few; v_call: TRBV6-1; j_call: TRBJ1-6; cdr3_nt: TGTGCCAGCGGGACAGGGAACTCACCCCTCCACTTT; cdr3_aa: CASGTGNSPLHF
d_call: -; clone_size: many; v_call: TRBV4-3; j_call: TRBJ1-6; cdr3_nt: TGCGCCAGCAGCCAAGATCTTGCGGATTCACCCCTCCACTTT; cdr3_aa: CASSQDLADSPLHF
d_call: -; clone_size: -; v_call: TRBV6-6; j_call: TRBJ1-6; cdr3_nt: TGTGCCAGCAGTTACACGATAAGCTCCTATAATTCACCCCTCCACTTT; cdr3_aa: CASSYTISSYNSPLHF